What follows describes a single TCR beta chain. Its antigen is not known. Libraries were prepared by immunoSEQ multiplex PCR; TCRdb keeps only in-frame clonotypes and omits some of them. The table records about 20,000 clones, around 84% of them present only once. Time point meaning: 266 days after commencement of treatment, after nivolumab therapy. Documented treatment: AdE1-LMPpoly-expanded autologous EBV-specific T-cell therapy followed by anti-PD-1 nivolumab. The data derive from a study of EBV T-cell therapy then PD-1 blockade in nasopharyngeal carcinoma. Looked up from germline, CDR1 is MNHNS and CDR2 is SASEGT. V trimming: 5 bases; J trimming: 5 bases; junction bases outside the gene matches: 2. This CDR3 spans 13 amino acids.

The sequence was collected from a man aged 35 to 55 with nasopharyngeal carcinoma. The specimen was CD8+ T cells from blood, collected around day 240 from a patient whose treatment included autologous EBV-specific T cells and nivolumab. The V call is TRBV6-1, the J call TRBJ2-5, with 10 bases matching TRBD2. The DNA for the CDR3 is TGTGCCAGCAGTCAACTAGCGGGGGAGACCCAGTACTTC. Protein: CASSQLAGETQYF.